Below are 27 T cell receptor beta chains sequenced from a single sample in a study of cytomegalovirus exposure and HLA in healthy donors. It was with 60 Vbeta and 13 Jbeta primers that the PCR ran. Repertoires were generated with immunoSEQ multiplex PCR, while TCRdb's copy carries only in-frame clones and drops some. This table lists tens of thousands of clones. Material for sequencing was PBMCs. These receptors all stem from a middle-aged man in good health and CMV-seropositive.

V and J are TRBV29-1 and TRBJ2-2; TRBD2 agrees at 9 bases. CDR1 SQVTM and CDR2 ANQGSEA come from the germline V gene. This CDR3 has 14 amino acids. Trimming at V came to 6 bases and at J to 2 bases, leaving 4 bases not matched to a gene. CDR3 protein: CSVVTSGNTGELFF. CDR3 in DNA: TGCAGCGTGGTGACTAGCGGAAACACCGGGGAGCTGTTTTTT.

The chain links TRBV6-5 to TRBJ2-2, with a tentative D call TRBD1 (6 bases). This CDR3 spans 15 amino acids. Trimming took off 6 bases at V and 0 bases at J, with 11 bases between the two ends. Germline values: CDR1 MNHEY, CDR2 SVGAGI. The CDR3 DNA reads TGTGCCAGCAGCCCCGGGACACCGAACACCGGGGAGCTGTTTTTT. Protein: CASSPGTPNTGELFF.

The chain couples TRBV27 to TRBJ2-3, with D possibly TRBD1 on 5 matching bases. The CDR3 consists of 14 residues. Trimming cost V 8 bases and J 4 bases, with 16 bases left between them. CDR1 is MNHEY, CDR2 SMNVEV, per germline (reference sequence). CDR3 residues: CASGTQTVSDTQYF. Written as DNA, the CDR3 is TGTGCCAGCGGCACTCAGACAGTCTCAGATACGCAGTATTTT.

This chain links TRBV19 with TRBJ1-2, with TRBD1 as a possible D gene (6 bases). The CDR3 has 18 amino acids. Germline values: CDR1 LNHDA, CDR2 SQIVND (reference sequence). Trimming took 3 bases from V and 4 from J, leaving 24 bases between them. The CDR3 loop is CASSIRGLHHTGLYGYTF. The CDR3 nucleotides are TGTGCCAGTAGTATCCGGGGCTTACATCATACAGGGCTCTATGGCTACACCTTC.

The chain recombines TRBV2 with TRBJ1-1; D call uncertain. This CDR3 comprises 14 residues. The V gene's germline CDR1 is SNHLY and CDR2 FYNNEI. Deletions cut 3 bases from V and 0 bases from J, with 8 bases between. The CDR3 protein is CASSEALLNTEAFF. The CDR3 coding sequence is TGTGCCAGCAGTGAGGCCCTGCTGAACACTGAAGCTTTCTTT. Drawing the rest from reference TRBV2 and TRBJ1-1, the complete variable domain is EPEVTQTPSHQVTQMGQEVILRCVPISNHLYFYWYRQILGQKVEFLVSFYNNEISEKSEIFDDQFSVERPDGSNFTLKIRSTKLEDSAMYFCASSEALLNTEAFFGQGTRLTVV.

The rearrangement joins TRBV7-9 to TRBJ2-7; TRBD1 is a possible D gene (6 bases). V lost 5 bases to trimming and J lost 2 bases, with 10 bases between them. Per the germline V gene, CDR1 is SEHNR and CDR2 is FQNEAQ (reference sequence). The CDR3 has 13 amino acids. In DNA, the CDR3 is TGTGCCAGCAGCCTACAGGGCCCCTACGAGCAGTACTTC. Translating gives CASSLQGPYEQYF.

The chain carries TRBV19 and TRBJ1-1, with 7 bases lining up with TRBD1. This CDR3 comprises 14 residues. V shed 4 bases and J 6 bases; nucleotides not matched to a gene: 8. Germline V gene data show CDR1 as LNHDA and CDR2 as SQIVND (reference sequence). The CDR3 protein is CASSKPLRGPEAFF. Here the CDR3 DNA reads TGTGCCAGTAGTAAACCCCTGAGGGGGCCTGAAGCTTTCTTT.

The chain couples TRBV7-8 to TRBJ2-1, with D maybe TRBD2 (6 bases). Germline lookup yields CDR1 SGHVS and CDR2 FQNEAQ. The V end was cut by 2 bases, the J end by 1 base, with 12 bases between. The CDR3 runs 16 residues. CDR3 sequence reads: CASSLNRGSSYNEQFF. CDR3 nucleotides: TGTGCCAGCAGCTTAAATCGGGGGTCTTCCTACAATGAGCAGTTCTTC.

The rearrangement links TRBV7-2 to TRBJ2-1; 9 nucleotides align to TRBD2. The germline V gene has CDR1 SGHTA and CDR2 FQGNSA. The CDR3 consists of 15 residues. V lost 5 bases and J lost 10; bases outside the gene matches: 12. The CDR3 DNA follows: TGTGCCAGCAGCCCTTTGGGGACTAGCCGTCGAGAGCAGTTCTTC. Translating it yields CASSPLGTSRREQFF.

The chain uses TRBV7-2 and TRBJ1-1, with D possibly being TRBD1 (5 bases). This CDR3 has 14 amino acids. CDR1 SGHTA and CDR2 FQGNSA come from the germline V gene. V was shortened by 5 bases and J by 10 bases, with 20 bases between the two germline ends. The CDR3 DNA reads as TGTGCCAGCAGCCTACCCCGTCTCAACAGGCGAGCTTTCTTT. This encodes CASSLPRLNRRAFF.

The chain employs TRBV5-1 and TRBJ1-5; no firm D call. Germline lookup yields CDR1 SGHRS and CDR2 YFSETQ. CDR3 length: 15 residues. Trimming took off 5 bases at V and 0 bases at J, with 12 bases between the two ends. DNA for the CDR3: TGCGCCAGCAGTCTTGACACCAATAGCAATCAGCCCCAGCATTTT. Its translation is CASSLDTNSNQPQHF.

The chain uses TRBV27 and TRBJ2-4, with a tentative D call TRBD1 (5 bases). V dropped 4 bases and J dropped 7 bases, with 35 bases sitting between them. Germline-derived CDR1 and CDR2 are MNHEY and SMNVEV (reference sequence). The CDR3 is made up of 21 amino acids. The CDR3 nucleotides read TGTGCCAGCAGTTCCCTTGAAAACGGGCAGGAAGGGGCGAGTTTGTGGAACATTCAGTACTTC. It translates to CASSSLENGQEGASLWNIQYF.

The rearrangement joins TRBV5-1 to TRBJ2-7; no reliable D call. The CDR3 contains 13 residues. Germline CDR1 reads SGHRS; CDR2 reads YFSETQ. Trimming stripped 3 bases from V and 6 bases from J, with 13 bases between. CDR3 sequence (DNA): TGCGCCAGCAGCTCTGGCCCCCTTGGCGAGCAGTACTTC. Amino acids: CASSSGPLGEQYF.

J is TRBJ2-3 and V is TRBV4-1, with D maybe TRBD2 (6 bases). The CDR3 has 14 amino acids. CDR1 is MGHRA and CDR2 is YSYEKL in the germline V gene. Trimming took 3 bases from V and 4 from J, leaving 11 bases between them. The CDR3: CASSQGGAPDTQYF. The CDR3 DNA is TGCGCCAGCAGCCAGGGAGGAGCTCCAGATACGCAGTATTTT.

This chain links TRBV7-2 with TRBJ1-1; D unclear. The CDR3 contains 11 residues. V lost 7 bases and J lost 11, with 14 bases in between. Per the germline V gene, CDR1 is SGHTA and CDR2 is FQGNSA. The CDR3 DNA follows: TGTGCCAGCAAGGGAGGAAGCGCGGCTTTCTTT. This translates into CASKGGSAAFF.

Remarks on this clone: Other DNA sequences in the sample encode the same CDR3. The J gene is TRBJ1-2, the V gene TRBV19; D may be TRBD1 (5 bases). CDR1 is LNHDA, CDR2 SQIVND, per germline (reference sequence). Trimming cost V 6 bases and J 3 bases, with 5 bases left between them. This CDR3 region has 11 residues. CDR3 amino acids: CASSRDYGYTF. The CDR3 DNA reads TGTGCCAGTAGCAGGGACTATGGCTACACCTTC.

This rearrangement joins TRBV19 to TRBJ1-4, with no clear D. Germline CDR1 and CDR2: LNHDA and SQIVND (reference sequence). The CDR3 is 15 amino acids. Trimming took off 7 bases at V and 0 bases at J, with 12 bases between the two ends. CDR3 loop: CASKRAPATNEKLFF. The DNA of the CDR3 is TGTGCCAGTAAGCGAGCCCCAGCAACTAATGAAAAACTGTTTTTT.

This chain uses TRBV6-1 with TRBJ2-4; tentatively, D is TRBD2 (6 bases). This CDR3 is 14 amino acids long. With 4 bases removed from V and 6 bases from J, the gap between germline ends came to 13 bases. Germline V gives CDR1 MNHNS, CDR2 SASEGT. The DNA for the CDR3 is TGTGCCAGCAGTGGGGACCCCGGGGGAAACATTCAGTACTTC. As protein: CASSGDPGGNIQYF.

The chain couples TRBV18 to TRBJ2-5; 9 nucleotides line up with TRBD1. Trimming at V came to 8 bases and at J to 6 bases, leaving 10 bases not matched to a gene. There are 14 residues in the CDR3. From germline, CDR1 is KGHSH and CDR2 LQKENI. The CDR3 region is CASTPGTGKQTQYF. In DNA, the CDR3 is TGTGCCAGCACGCCCGGGACAGGGAAACAGACCCAGTACTTC.

This CDR3 is CASSDSAGSYEQYF. CDR3 in DNA: TGTGCCAGCAGTGACTCCGCGGGCTCCTACGAGCAGTACTTC. The J gene is TRBJ2-7, the V gene TRBV6-4, with D maybe TRBD2 (5 bases). CDR1 and CDR2 (germline): MRHNA, SNTAGT. The length of the CDR3 is 14 residues. V was shortened by 0 bases and J by 0 bases, with 6 bases between the two germline ends.

The genes are TRBV14 and TRBJ2-1; D is unclear. This CDR3 is built from 12 residues. CDR1 SGHDN and CDR2 FVKESK come from the germline V gene. The V end lost 1 base, the J end lost 9 bases, and 7 bases lay between the germline ends. This CDR3 is CASSQVQAEQFF. Written as DNA, the CDR3 is TGTGCCAGCAGCCAAGTCCAGGCTGAGCAGTTCTTC.

The chain couples TRBV5-4 to TRBJ2-1; 10 bases match TRBD2. With V trimmed by 1 base and J by 0 bases, 10 bases remained unmatched. Per the germline V gene, CDR1 is SGHNT and CDR2 is YYREEE (reference sequence). The CDR3 length is 19 residues. CDR3 residues: CASSLQRLAGYSSYNEQFF. CDR3 DNA: TGTGCCAGCAGCTTGCAACGACTAGCGGGCTATAGCTCCTACAATGAGCAGTTCTTC.

The chain recombines TRBV18 with TRBJ2-1, with no clear D. Looked up from germline, CDR1 is KGHSH and CDR2 is LQKENI. The CDR3 sequence is 15 residues long. Deletions cut 3 bases from V and 0 bases from J, with 9 bases between. For the CDR3, the DNA is TGTGCCAGCTCACCTAGCCGGAGCTCCTACAATGAGCAGTTCTTC. It specifies CASSPSRSSYNEQFF.

The chain recombines TRBV30 with TRBJ1-1, with a weak D call TRBD1 (5 bases). Germline V gene sequence: CDR1 GTSNPN, CDR2 SVGIG (reference sequence). V dropped 7 bases and J dropped 0 bases, with 12 bases sitting between them. The CDR3 loop spans 13 amino acids. Here the CDR3 DNA reads TGTGCCTCAGTCATACAGGTGAACACTGAAGCTTTCTTT. Protein sequence: CASVIQVNTEAFF. Based on the CDR3 plus reference TRBV30 and TRBJ1-1, the full variable domain is SQTIHQWPATLVQPVGSPLSLECTVEGTSNPNLYWYRQAAGRGLQLLFYSVGIGQISSEVPQNLSASRPQDRQFILSSKKLLLSDSGFYLCASVIQVNTEAFFGQGTRLTVV.

The V and J genes are TRBV30 and TRBJ2-3, with D maybe TRBD2 (5 bases). With 0 bases removed from V and 7 bases from J, the gap between germline ends came to 14 bases. CDR1 and CDR2 from the germline V gene are GTSNPN and SVGIG (reference sequence). This CDR3 spans 14 amino acids. The CDR3 sequence is CAWSVGGHHHTQYF. As DNA, the CDR3 is TGTGCCTGGAGTGTAGGAGGTCACCATCATACGCAGTATTTT.

The CDR3 DNA reads TGTGCCAGCAGCTTAATCCAGGGGCCGCAAAAATACAATGAGCAGTTCTTC. This codes for CASSLIQGPQKYNEQFF. The chain joins TRBV7-2 to TRBJ2-1; D perhaps matches TRBD1 (6 bases). The V and J ends lost 2 bases and 4 bases respectively, with 18 bases between them. This CDR3 comprises 17 residues. From germline, CDR1 is SGHTA and CDR2 FQGNSA.

V is TRBV5-6 and J is TRBJ2-5; 10 bases match TRBD2. Unmatched junction bases numbered 5, after V lost 4 bases and J lost 5 bases. This CDR3 has 14 amino acids. The germline CDR1 and CDR2 sequences are SGHDT and YYEEEE. For the CDR3, the DNA is TGTGCCAGCAGCCCGGGTAGCGGGGGGGAGACCCAGTACTTC. Translating gives CASSPGSGGETQYF.